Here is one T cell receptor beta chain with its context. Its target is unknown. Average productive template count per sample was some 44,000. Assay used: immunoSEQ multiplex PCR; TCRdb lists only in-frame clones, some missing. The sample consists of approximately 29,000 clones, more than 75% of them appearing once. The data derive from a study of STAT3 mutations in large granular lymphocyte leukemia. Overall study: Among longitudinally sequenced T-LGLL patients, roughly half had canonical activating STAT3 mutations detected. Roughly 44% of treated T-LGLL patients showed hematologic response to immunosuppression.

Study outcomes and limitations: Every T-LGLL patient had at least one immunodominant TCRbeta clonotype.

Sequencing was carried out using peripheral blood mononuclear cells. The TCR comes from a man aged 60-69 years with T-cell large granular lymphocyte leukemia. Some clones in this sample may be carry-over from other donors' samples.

The CDR3 here is CASSLGTAGEEKLFF. In nucleotides, the CDR3 is TGCGCCAGCAGCCTCGGGACAGCCGGCGAAGAAAAACTGTTTTTT. The chain joins TRBV5-1 to TRBJ1-4, with TRBD1 matching over 7 bases. The V and J ends lost 4 bases and 8 bases, in that order; junction bases with no gene match: 11. The CDR3 is 15 amino acids. CDR1 and CDR2 (germline): SGHRS, YFSETQ. The complete variable domain, with remaining parts taken from reference TRBV5-1 and TRBJ1-4, reads KAGVTQTPRYLIKTRGQQVTLSCSPISGHRSVSWYQQTPGQGLQFLFEYFSETQRNKGNFPGRFSGRQFSNSRSEMNVSTLELGDSALYLCASSLGTAGEEKLFFGSGTQLSVL.